This T cell receptor beta chain was sequenced in a study of cytotoxic CD8 clonotypes in ibrutinib-treated CLL (dated by TCRdb to the early 2020s). Study-wide context: The cohort included roughly 15 treatment-naive and 11 to 12 relapsed/refractory patients; under 18 were IGHV unmutated. Partial responses were observed in about 25 patients and complete responses in 2; after a median follow-up of around 68 months, remission was maintained in 15 or so patients and progression was observed in approximately 12. Cryopreserved peripheral blood mononuclear cells were obtained prior to treatment, at the time of response, and at either disease progression or sustained remission. Response samples were taken after a median of 12 months on treatment, ranging from about 6 to 40 months. An average of 255,043 productive templates and roughly 94,000 productive rearrangements was obtained per sample. Of the approximately 90 participants in the trial, about two dozen had longitudinal samples available. Every sample from remission and from progressive disease was obtained while the patients were still on ibrutinib.

On a MiSeq, deep resolution sequencing aimed for a depth between 1 in 1 million and 1 in 200,000 T cells, with each clonotype covered approximately 9.2x on average. The immunoSEQ hsTCRB Kit was used to generate the TCR beta libraries. The paper's data handling went like this. Data were analyzed with ImmunoSEQ Data Assistant and ImmunoSEQ Analyzer, with V, D and J genes assigned per IMGT definitions. Clonality was computed as one minus normalized Shannon entropy of productive rearrangement frequencies, ranging from 0 to 1. Only overrepresented clonotypes making up at least 0.05% of the repertoire of each patient were included in the public clonotype analysis. Approximately 14 age-matched healthy donor repertoires from immuneACCESS served as clonality controls. As stored in TCRdb, this immuneACCESS dataset retains in-frame rearrangements with V and J assigned. A fraction of the clones does not appear; measured against another copy, unresolved V genes explain less than half of the discrepancy, and the remainder lacks a known reason. V and J calls and clone size are as listed in that table; D and trimming were resolved from the DNA. Here the sample has some 80,000 clones; 70% to 80% occur a single time. Roughly 5% of the sample rests with the top ten.

The time point label on this specimen signifies: 12 to 13 months on ibrutinib. For TCR beta library preparation, approximately 2 micrograms of genomic DNA were extracted from the cryopreserved PBMCs. Longitudinal blood samples from CLL patients receiving ibrutinib monotherapy were subjected to high-throughput TCR beta sequencing. The patients were enrolled in a single-center, open-label phase 2 trial of ibrutinib monotherapy. Concerning this clone: Its antigen is currently not known. Within one base of it there is no much larger clone, and no base qualities were kept.

Results and caveats for the whole study, not just this receptor: Baseline clonality exceeded that of age-matched healthy donors and correlated strongly with circulating CD8+ T-cell counts. Sampling times were not matched between sustained-remission and progressing patients, and lymph node repertoires were not studied. Clonality increased at ibrutinib response, stayed stable in sustained remission, and fell back toward baseline at progression. Public clonotypes were found to be uncommon and were observed to contract or remain stable during treatment; the increase in clonality was shown to reflect expansion of private clonotypes at ibrutinib response.

The sequenced sample was PBMCs, obtained after 12 months of ibrutinib treatment. This receptor was obtained from a human donor with chronic lymphocytic leukemia.

The bases are TGTGCCAGCAGCTTAGAAAGGGGTCACACTGAAGCTTTCTTT. This translates into CASSLERGHTEAFF. The chain is made from TRBV7-9 and TRBJ1-1, with TRBD1 tentatively as D gene (5 bases match). The germline V gene (reference sequence) yields SEHNR for CDR1 and FQNEAQ for CDR2. V loses 1 base of germline sequence and J loses 3 bases, and the interval between the two ends is 9 bases. The CDR3 runs 14 amino acids, cysteine and phenylalanine included. This entry keeps only the CDR3 DNA: 42 bases, framed from base 1.